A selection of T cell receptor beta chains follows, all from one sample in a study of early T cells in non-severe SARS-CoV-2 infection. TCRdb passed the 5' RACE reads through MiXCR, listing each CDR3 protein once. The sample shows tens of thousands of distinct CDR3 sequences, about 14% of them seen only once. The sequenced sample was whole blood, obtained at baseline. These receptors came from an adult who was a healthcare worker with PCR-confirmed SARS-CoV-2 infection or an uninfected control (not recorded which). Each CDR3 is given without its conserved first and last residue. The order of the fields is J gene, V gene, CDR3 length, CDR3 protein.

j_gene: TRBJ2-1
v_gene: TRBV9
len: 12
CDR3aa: ASSVGLAVNEQF

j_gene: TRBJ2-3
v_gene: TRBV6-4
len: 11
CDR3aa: ASSEGQGGTQY

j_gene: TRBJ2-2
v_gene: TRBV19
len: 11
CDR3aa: ASSAPNTGELF

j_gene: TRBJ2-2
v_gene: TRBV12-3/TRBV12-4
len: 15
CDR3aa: ASSFPSVGGNTGELF

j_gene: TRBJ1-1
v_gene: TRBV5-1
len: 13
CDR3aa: ASSLDGQRNTEAF

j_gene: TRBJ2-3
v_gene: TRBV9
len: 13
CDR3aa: ASSTQGQSTDTQY

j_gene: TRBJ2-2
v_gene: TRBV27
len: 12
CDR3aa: ASRRGQNTGELF

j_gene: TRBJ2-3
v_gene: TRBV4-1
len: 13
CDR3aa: ASSQERVGTDTQY

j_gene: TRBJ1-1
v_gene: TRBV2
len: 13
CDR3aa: ASTKGWTPGTEAF

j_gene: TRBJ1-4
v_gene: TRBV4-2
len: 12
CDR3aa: ASSPARGNEKLF

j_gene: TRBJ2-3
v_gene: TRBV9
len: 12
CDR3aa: ASSPQSGGNTQY

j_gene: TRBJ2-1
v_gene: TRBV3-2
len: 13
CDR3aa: ASSRSGSLYNEQF

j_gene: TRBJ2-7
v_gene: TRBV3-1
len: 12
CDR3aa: ASSQEVAPYEQY

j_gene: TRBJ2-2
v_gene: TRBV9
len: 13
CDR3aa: ASSPRATNTGELF

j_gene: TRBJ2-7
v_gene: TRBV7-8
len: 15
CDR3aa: ASSNPMLSGPYEEQY

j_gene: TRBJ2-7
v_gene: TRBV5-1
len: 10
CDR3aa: ASSQVSYEQY

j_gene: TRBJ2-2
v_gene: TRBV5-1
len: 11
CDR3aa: ASSLDSSGELF

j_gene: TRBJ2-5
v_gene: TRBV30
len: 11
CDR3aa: AAPIGEAETQY

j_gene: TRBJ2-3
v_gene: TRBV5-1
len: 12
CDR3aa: ASSPGAGPDTQY

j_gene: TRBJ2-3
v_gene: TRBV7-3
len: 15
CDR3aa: ASSLTSGAQGADTQY

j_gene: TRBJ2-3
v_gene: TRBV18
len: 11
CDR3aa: ASYIGGTDTQY

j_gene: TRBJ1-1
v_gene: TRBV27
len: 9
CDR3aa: AAAKDTEAF

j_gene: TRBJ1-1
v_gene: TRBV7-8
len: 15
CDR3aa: ASSVPGLMMPNTEAF

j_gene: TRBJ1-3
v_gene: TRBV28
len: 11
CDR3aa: ASSLGPTYTIY

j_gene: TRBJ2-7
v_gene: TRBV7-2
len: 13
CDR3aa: ASSFFRGMKYEQY

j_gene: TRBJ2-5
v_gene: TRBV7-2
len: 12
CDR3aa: ASSFGRVQETQY

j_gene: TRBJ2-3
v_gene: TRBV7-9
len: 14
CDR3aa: ASSLLRERGADTQY

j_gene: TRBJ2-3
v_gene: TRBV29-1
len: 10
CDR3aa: SVGQGPDTQY

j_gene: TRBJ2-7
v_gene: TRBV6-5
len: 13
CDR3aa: ASRPVGTDLDEQY

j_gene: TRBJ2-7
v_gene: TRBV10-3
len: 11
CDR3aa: AIREWQHYEQY

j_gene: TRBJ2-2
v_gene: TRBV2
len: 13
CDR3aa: ASSEQGLNTGELF

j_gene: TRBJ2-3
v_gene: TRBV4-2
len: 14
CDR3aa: ASSPEGLAGTDTQY

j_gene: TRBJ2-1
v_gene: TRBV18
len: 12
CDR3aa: ASSPADRDNEQF

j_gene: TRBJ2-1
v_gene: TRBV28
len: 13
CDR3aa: ASSPTSGIYNEQF

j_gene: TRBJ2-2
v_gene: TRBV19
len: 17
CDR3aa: ASSPSETGTLAGTGELF

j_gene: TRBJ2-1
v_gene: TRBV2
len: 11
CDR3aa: ASITGRSNEQF

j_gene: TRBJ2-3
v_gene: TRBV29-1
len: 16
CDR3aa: SVEAAATSGRHTDTQY

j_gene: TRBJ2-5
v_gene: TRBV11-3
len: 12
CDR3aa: ASSSYREKETQY

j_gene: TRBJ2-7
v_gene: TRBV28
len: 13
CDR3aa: ASNPDNRGDYEQY

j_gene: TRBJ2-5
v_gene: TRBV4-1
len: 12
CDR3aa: ASSQTSGGETQY

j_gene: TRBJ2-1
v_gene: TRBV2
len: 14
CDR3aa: ASSREAPAQGSEQF

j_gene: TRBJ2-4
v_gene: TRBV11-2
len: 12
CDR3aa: ASSPRTVINIQY

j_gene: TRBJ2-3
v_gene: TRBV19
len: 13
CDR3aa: ASSILAGDTDTQY

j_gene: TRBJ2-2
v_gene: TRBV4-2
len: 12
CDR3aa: ASSPEGATGELF

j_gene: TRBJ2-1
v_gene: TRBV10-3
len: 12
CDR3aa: AISDLAGNNEQF

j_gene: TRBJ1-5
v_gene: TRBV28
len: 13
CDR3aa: ASTQLPYSNQPQH

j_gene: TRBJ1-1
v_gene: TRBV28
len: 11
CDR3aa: ASSDGVVAEAF